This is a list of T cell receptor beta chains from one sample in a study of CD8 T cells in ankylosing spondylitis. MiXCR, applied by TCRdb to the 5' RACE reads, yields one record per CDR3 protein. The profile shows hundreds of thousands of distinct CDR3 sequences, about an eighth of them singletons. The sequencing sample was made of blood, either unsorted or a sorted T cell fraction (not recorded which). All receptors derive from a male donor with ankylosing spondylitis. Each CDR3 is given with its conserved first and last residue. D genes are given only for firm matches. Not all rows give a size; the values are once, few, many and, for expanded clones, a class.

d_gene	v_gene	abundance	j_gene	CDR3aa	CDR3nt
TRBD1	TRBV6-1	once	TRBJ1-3	CASRRAHLQGPGNTIYF	TGTGCCAGCCGAAGGGCTCACTTACAGGGGCCGGGAAACACCATATATTTT
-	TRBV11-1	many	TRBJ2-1	CASSFYPNNEQFF	TGTGCCAGCAGCTTTTACCCTAACAATGAGCAGTTCTTC
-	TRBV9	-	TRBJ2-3	CASSVASSTDTQYF	TGTGCCAGCAGCGTAGCTTCGTCCACAGATACGCAGTATTTT
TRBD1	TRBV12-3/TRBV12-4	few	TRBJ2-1	CASTRDSQGNEQFF	TGTGCCAGCACCCGGGACAGTCAGGGCAATGAGCAGTTCTTC
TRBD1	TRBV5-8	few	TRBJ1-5	CASSFIQGYGQPQHF	TGTGCCAGCAGCTTCATACAGGGGTACGGTCAGCCCCAGCATTTT
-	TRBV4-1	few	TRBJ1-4	CASSGLDEKLFF	TGCGCCAGCAGCGGCCTCGATGAAAAACTGTTTTTT
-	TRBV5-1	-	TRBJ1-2	CASSLAFNYGYTF	TGCGCCAGCAGCTTGGCCTTCAACTATGGTTACACCTTC
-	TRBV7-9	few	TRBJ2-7	CASSAPGGAYEQYF	TGTGCCAGCAGCGCACCCGGGGGTGCCTACGAGCAGTACTTC
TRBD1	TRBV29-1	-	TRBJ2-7	CSVNQGAYEQYF	TGCAGCGTTAACCAGGGGGCCTACGAGCAGTACTTC
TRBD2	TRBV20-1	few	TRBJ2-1	CSARAAREGFTYNEQFF	TGCAGTGCTAGAGCGGCGCGGGAGGGCTTCACCTACAATGAGCAGTTCTTC
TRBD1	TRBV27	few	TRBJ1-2	CASSLKGTGGYGYTF	TGTGCCAGCAGTTTAAAGGGGACAGGGGGCTATGGCTACACCTTC
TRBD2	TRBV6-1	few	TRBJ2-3	CASSRPLTTGTSADTQYF	TGTGCCAGCAGTCGCCCGCTGACCACCGGGACTAGTGCAGATACGCAGTATTTT
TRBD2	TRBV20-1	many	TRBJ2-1	CSAPTSASYNEQFF	TGCAGTGCACCTACTAGCGCCTCCTACAATGAGCAGTTCTTC
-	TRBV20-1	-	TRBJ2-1	CRAAGNEQFF	TGCAGAGCTGCCGGGAATGAGCAGTTCTTC
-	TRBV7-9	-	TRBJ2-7	CASTRGQGSYEQYF	TGTGCCAGCACCCGAGGGCAGGGGTCCTACGAGCAGTACTTC
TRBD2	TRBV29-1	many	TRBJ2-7	CSVESGSPYEQYF	TGCAGCGTGGAGAGCGGGAGTCCCTACGAGCAGTACTTC
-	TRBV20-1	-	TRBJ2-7	CSASKGGLDEQYF	TGCAGTGCTAGTAAGGGGGGCCTCGACGAGCAGTACTTC
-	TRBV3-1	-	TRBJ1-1	CASSRNEDLEAFF	TGTGCCAGCAGCCGCAACGAGGACTTAGAAGCTTTCTTT
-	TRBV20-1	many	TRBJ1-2	CSARALHIDIYGYTF	TGCAGTGCTAGAGCTCTCCATATAGACATCTATGGCTACACCTTC
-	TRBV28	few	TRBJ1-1	CAGGGTMNTEAFF	TGTGCCGGGGGAGGGACGATGAACACTGAAGCTTTCTTT
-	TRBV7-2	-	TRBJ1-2	CASSHGNSYGYTF	TGTGCCAGCAGCCACGGAAACTCCTATGGCTACACCTTC
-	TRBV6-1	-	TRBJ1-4	CASRIEESHEKLFF	TGTGCCAGCAGGATAGAGGAGTCCCATGAAAAACTGTTTTTT
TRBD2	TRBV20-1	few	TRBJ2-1	CSARGTSGRFDEQFF	TGCAGTGCTAGAGGGACTAGCGGGAGGTTTGATGAGCAGTTCTTC
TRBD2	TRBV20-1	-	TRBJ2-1	CSAKRTSGIYNEQFF	TGCAGTGCAAAAAGGACTAGCGGGATCTACAATGAGCAGTTCTTC
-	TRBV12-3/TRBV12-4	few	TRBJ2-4	CASSLVEIAKNIQYF	TGTGCCAGCAGTTTAGTGGAGATAGCCAAAAACATTCAGTACTTC
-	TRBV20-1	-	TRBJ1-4	CSAPRGGQGEKLFF	TGCAGTGCTCCGCGGGGGGGGCAGGGGGAAAAACTGTTTTTT
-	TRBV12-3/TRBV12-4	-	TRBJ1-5	CASSRSYQPQHF	TGTGCCAGCAGCCGTAGCTATCAGCCCCAGCATTTT
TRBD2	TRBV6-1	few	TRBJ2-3	CASSRKAGGFPDTQYF	TGTGCCAGCAGCCGAAAAGCGGGGGGGTTCCCAGATACGCAGTATTTT
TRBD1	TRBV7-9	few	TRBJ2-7	CASSPAGQGSFYEQYF	TGTGCCAGCAGCCCCGCGGGACAGGGTTCTTTCTACGAGCAGTACTTC
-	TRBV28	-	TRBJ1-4	CASINTGADEKLFF	TGTGCCAGCATCAATACGGGGGCTGATGAAAAACTGTTTTTT
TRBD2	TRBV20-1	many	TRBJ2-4	CSASLGTSGAGGIQYF	TGCAGTGCTAGCCTGGGGACTAGCGGGGCGGGGGGCATTCAGTACTTC
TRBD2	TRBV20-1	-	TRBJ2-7	CSARELPGLGRYEQYF	TGCAGTGCTAGAGAATTACCGGGACTAGGGCGCTACGAGCAGTACTTC
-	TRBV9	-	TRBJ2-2	CASSVDYNTGELFF	TGTGCCAGCAGCGTAGACTACAACACCGGGGAGCTGTTTTTT
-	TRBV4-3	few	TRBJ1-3	CASSQEPANAAGNTIYF	TGCGCCAGCAGCCAAGAACCGGCCAACGCTGCTGGAAACACCATATATTTT
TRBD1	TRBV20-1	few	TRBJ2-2	CSALGQMNTGELFF	TGCAGTGCCCTGGGACAGATGAACACCGGGGAGCTGTTTTTT
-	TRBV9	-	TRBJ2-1	CASSVESRVSSEQFF	TGTGCCAGCAGCGTAGAAAGCAGGGTAAGCAGTGAGCAGTTCTTC
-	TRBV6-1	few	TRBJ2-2	CASSAGYGGELFF	TGTGCCAGCAGTGCAGGGTACGGCGGGGAGCTGTTTTTT
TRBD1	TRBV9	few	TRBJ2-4	CASSVGGTGGTNIQYF	TGTGCCAGCAGCGTAGGAGGGACAGGGGGGACGAACATTCAGTACTTC
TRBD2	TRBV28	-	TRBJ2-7	CAIARGGALRYEQYF	TGTGCCATCGCTCGGGGGGGGGCGTTAAGGTACGAGCAGTACTTC
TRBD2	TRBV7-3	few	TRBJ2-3	CASSKTGGRVTDTQYF	TGTGCCAGCAGCAAGACGGGGGGGAGGGTCACAGATACGCAGTATTTT
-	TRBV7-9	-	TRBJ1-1	CASSFFREVTEAFF	TGTGCCAGCAGCTTCTTTCGAGAGGTAACTGAAGCTTTCTTT
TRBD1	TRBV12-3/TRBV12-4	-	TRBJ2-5	CASTRTGRLETQYF	TGTGCCAGCACCAGGACAGGGAGGTTGGAGACCCAGTACTTC
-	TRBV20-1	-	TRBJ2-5	CSAQLGQWTQYF	TGCAGTGCTCAACTAGGCCAATGGACCCAGTACTTC
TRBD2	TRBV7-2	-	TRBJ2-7	CASSSRGGAYEQYF	TGTGCCAGCAGCTCTCGCGGGGGGGCCTACGAGCAGTACTTC
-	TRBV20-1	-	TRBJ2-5	CSAKIQETQYF	TGCAGTGCTAAAATACAAGAGACCCAGTACTTC
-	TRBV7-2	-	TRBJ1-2	CASSLTRETNNGYTF	TGTGCCAGCAGCTTAACAAGAGAGACAAATAATGGCTACACCTTC
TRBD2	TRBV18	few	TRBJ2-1	CASSPNSGQYNEQFF	TGTGCCAGCTCACCTAATAGCGGGCAATACAATGAGCAGTTCTTC
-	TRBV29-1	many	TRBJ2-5	CSVRGAPETQYF	TGCAGCGTTAGGGGCGCCCCAGAGACCCAGTACTTC
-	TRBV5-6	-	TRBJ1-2	CASSLNPGSLYGYTF	TGTGCCAGCAGCTTAAATCCGGGATCCCTCTATGGCTACACCTTC
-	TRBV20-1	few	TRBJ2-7	CSADDSVEQYF	TGCAGTGCCGACGACAGTGTCGAGCAGTACTTC
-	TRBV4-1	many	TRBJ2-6	CASSLPGSGANVLTF	TGCGCCAGCAGCCTTCCCGGCTCTGGGGCCAACGTCCTGACTTTC
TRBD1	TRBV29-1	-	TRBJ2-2	CSVAGTGVTGELFF	TGCAGCGTTGCCGGGACAGGGGTCACCGGGGAGCTGTTTTTT
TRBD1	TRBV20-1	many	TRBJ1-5	CSDSRGMVLCQPQHF	TGCAGTGACAGCAGGGGGATGGTTTTATGTCAGCCCCAGCATTTT
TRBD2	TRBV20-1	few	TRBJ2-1	CSVLTSGSSYNEQFF	TGCAGTGTTCTGACTAGCGGTAGCTCCTACAATGAGCAGTTCTTC